This TCR beta chain was captured by sequencing in a study of beta chain features in type 1 diabetes. Every bit of the isolated RNA underwent reverse transcription, so sequencing read expressed TCRB transcripts. Assay used: immunoSEQ multiplex PCR; TCRdb lists only in-frame clones, some missing. The table includes 390,000 or so clones, 14% detected once. Germline assignment: CDR1 SGHNT and CDR2 YYREEE (reference sequence). The CDR3 length is 17 residues. With 3 bases clipped from V and 2 bases from J, the junction kept 6 bases outside the gene matches. The chain recombines TRBV5-4 with TRBJ2-5, with TRBD2 matching 14 bases. This clonotype originated in a man aged 25-40 years in good health. Material for sequencing was naive CD4+ T cells from blood. Here the CDR3 reads CASSSRLAGGLQETQYF. The CDR3 region has the DNA TGTGCCAGCAGCTCGAGACTAGCGGGAGGGTTACAAGAGACCCAGTACTTC.